Following are 21 T cell receptor beta chains from one sample sequenced in a study of control samples from healthy donors and cancer patients. Data came from immunoSEQ multiplex PCR; TCRdb stores just in-frame clones and leaves some out. The sample includes some 130,000 clones, 92% of them seen just once. The sequenced sample consisted of blood. The receptors come from a woman between 45 and 65 years old in good health.

V and J are TRBV5-1 and TRBJ1-2; possible D gene TRBD1, 5 bases. Germline assignment: CDR1 SGHRS and CDR2 YFSETQ. The germline V and J ends were trimmed by 0 bases and 4 bases, with 16 bases remaining between them. The CDR3 length is 16 residues. CDR3 DNA: TGCGCCAGCAGCTTGGCCTTGGCCAGGGACGGCTATGGCTACACCTTC. Protein sequence: CASSLALARDGYGYTF.

DNA of the CDR3: TGTGCCAGCAGCGTAGAGCCTCGGGGAGAAAAACTGTTTTTT. This codes for CASSVEPRGEKLFF. The rearrangement uses TRBV9 and TRBJ1-4; no firm D call. The CDR3 runs to 14 residues. The V gene lost 0 bases and the J gene lost 8 bases, with 11 bases spanning the gap. Per the germline V gene, CDR1 is SGDLS and CDR2 is YYNGEE.

The sample holds a few counts of this clone. This chain joins TRBV7-9 and TRBJ1-3, with D maybe TRBD1 (5 bases). The germline CDR1 and CDR2 sequences are SEHNR and FQNEAQ (reference sequence). Trimming stripped 6 bases from V and 4 bases from J, with 16 bases between. The CDR3 is 15 amino acids. The CDR3 nucleotides read TGTGCCAGCAGTCCTCCGTTCAGGGAAGGAAACACCATATATTTT. It encodes CASSPPFREGNTIYF.

The rearrangement joins TRBV5-1 to TRBJ1-4; tentative D call: TRBD1 (6 bases). This CDR3 spans 17 amino acids. With 1 base removed from V and 0 bases from J, the gap between germline ends came to 13 bases. The germline CDR1 and CDR2 sequences are SGHRS and YFSETQ. In nucleotides, the CDR3 is TGCGCCAGCAGCTTGCAGGGGAGGGCTGCAACTAATGAAAAACTGTTTTTT. Translating it yields CASSLQGRAATNEKLFF.

V is TRBV19 and J is TRBJ1-5; 7 bases map to TRBD1. The CDR3 covers 14 residues. Germline values: CDR1 LNHDA, CDR2 SQIVND (reference sequence). Germline trimming cut 3 bases from V and 6 bases from J; bases unmatched to any gene: 5. CDR3 coding DNA: TGTGCCAGTAGTATCAACCAGGGGGGTCAGCCCCAGCATTTT. Translation: CASSINQGGQPQHF.

V is TRBV6-5 and J is TRBJ1-5, with D possibly matching TRBD1 (5 bases). V was cut by 6 bases and J by 7 bases, with 13 bases left in between. Germline CDR1 is MNHEY and CDR2 is SVGAGI. The length of the CDR3 is 13 residues. The CDR3 here is CASRQGSQQPQHF. CDR3 bases: TGTGCCAGCAGGCAGGGATCTCAACAGCCCCAGCATTTT.

The V and J genes are TRBV27 and TRBJ1-2; D is possibly TRBD1 (6 bases). Germline-derived CDR1 and CDR2 are MNHEY and SMNVEV (reference sequence). The ends were cut back, 3 bases at V and 4 bases at J, with 12 bases in the middle. The CDR3 contains 14 residues. The DNA of the CDR3 is TGTGCCAGCAGTTTGGAGAGGGGGGCCTATGGCTACACCTTC. Encoded protein: CASSLERGAYGYTF.

This clone was recorded only once. This chain links TRBV24-1 with TRBJ2-7; D gene ambiguous. The V end was cut by 3 bases, the J end by 2 bases, with 22 bases between. Germline V gene sequence: CDR1 KGHDR, CDR2 SFDVKD. The CDR3 length is 18 residues. The CDR3 coding sequence is TGTGCCACCAGTGATAACTTCCAAGGGCTAGTAAACCCCTACGAGCAGTACTTC. Encoded protein: CATSDNFQGLVNPYEQYF.

The rearrangement uses TRBV5-1 and TRBJ2-7, with TRBD2 matching 8 bases. This CDR3 spans 15 amino acids. V was clipped by 3 bases and J by 3 bases; unmatched bases: 8. The germline V gene has CDR1 SGHRS and CDR2 YFSETQ. The CDR3 nucleotides are TGCGCCAGCAGCTCTGTTAGCGGGATTGTCTACGAGCAGTACTTC. It translates to CASSSVSGIVYEQYF.

CDR3 region: CASTETQYF. The CDR3 DNA reads TGTGCCAGCACGGAGACCCAGTACTTC. This sequence joins TRBV7-2 and TRBJ2-5; unclear D gene. Trimming shortened V by 7 bases and J by 5 bases, and 2 bases separated the two germline ends. CDR3 length equals 9 residues. The V gene's germline CDR1 is SGHTA and CDR2 FQGNSA.

V usage is TRBV9 and J usage is TRBJ2-7, with D perhaps matching TRBD2 (5 bases). CDR1 is SGDLS, CDR2 YYNGEE, per germline. The ends were cut back, 4 bases at V and 4 bases at J, with 15 bases in the middle. This CDR3 is 14 amino acids long. The CDR3 nucleotides are TGTGCCAGCAGCCCAGCCCTCGCGGGTTACGAGCAGTACTTC. Its protein is CASSPALAGYEQYF.

Comments on this clone: At one end the junction does not follow the germline gene, possibly because of a read error. V is TRBV11-2 and J is TRBJ2-7, with a tentative D call TRBD1 (6 bases). The CDR3 runs to 14 residues. Germline-derived CDR1 and CDR2 are SGHAT and FQNNGV. CDR3 DNA: TGTGCCGGCAGCTTAGTTGGCAGGGGCTACGAGCAGTACTTC. It is translated as CAGSLVGRGYEQYF.

The rearrangement joins TRBV6-5 to TRBJ1-1; 7 nucleotides match TRBD1. The J segment lost 5 bases and the V segment lost 6 bases, leaving 12 bases of the junction unmatched. The germline V gene encodes CDR1 MNHEY and CDR2 SVGAGI. This CDR3 spans 15 amino acids. The CDR3 DNA is TGTGCCAGCAGCAACCCGAGACAGGGTAAAACTGAAGCTTTCTTT. Translating it yields CASSNPRQGKTEAFF.

DNA for the CDR3: TGTGCCAGCAGTGAATTAAACTGGGACTCTGGAAACACCATATATTTT. This encodes CASSELNWDSGNTIYF. The chain couples TRBV2 to TRBJ1-3; D ambiguous. CDR3 size: 16 residues. The V gene lost 2 bases and the J gene lost 0 bases, with 11 bases spanning the gap. CDR1 is SNHLY, CDR2 FYNNEI, per germline.

V is TRBV29-1 and J is TRBJ1-5; 8 positions match TRBD1. With 6 bases clipped from V and 2 bases from J, the junction kept 18 bases outside the gene matches. CDR3 length: 18 residues. The V gene's germline CDR1 is SQVTM and CDR2 ANQGSEA. The CDR3 spells CSVTDRARHWIGNQPQHF. The CDR3 DNA reads TGCAGCGTCACGGACAGGGCAAGACATTGGATTGGCAATCAGCCCCAGCATTTT.

V gene TRBV28 combines with J gene TRBJ2-7; possibly TRBD2 for D (7 bases). The V end was cut by 8 bases, the J end by 2 bases, with 13 bases between. The germline V gene encodes CDR1 MDHEN and CDR2 SYDVKM. The CDR3 has 13 amino acids. CDR3 sequence: CASRRGATYEQYF. The CDR3 DNA follows: TGTGCCAGCCGCCGGGGGGCGACCTACGAGCAGTACTTC. Combining the CDR3 with reference TRBV28 and TRBJ2-7 gives the whole variable domain DVKVTQSSRYLVKRTGEKVFLECVQDMDHENMFWYRQDPGLGLRLIYFSYDVKMKEKGDIPEGYSVSREKKERFSLILESASTNQTSMYLCASRRGATYEQYFGPGTRLTVT.

J is TRBJ1-5 and V is TRBV30; D is perhaps TRBD1 (6 bases). Trimming stripped 2 bases from V and 11 bases from J, with 22 bases between. Germline assignment: CDR1 GTSNPN and CDR2 SVGIG (reference sequence). The CDR3 sequence is 15 residues long. The CDR3 coding sequence is TGTGCCTGGAGTCCGGGACAAAGGTTGTCCGGGACCCAGCATTTT. Protein sequence: CAWSPGQRLSGTQHF.

The chain joins TRBV11-2 to TRBJ1-1, with D unresolved. Germline V gene data show CDR1 as SGHAT and CDR2 as FQNNGV. The CDR3 covers 14 residues. The V gene lost 9 bases and the J gene lost 0 bases, with 14 bases spanning the gap. CDR3: CASSSAFMNTEAFF. As DNA, the CDR3 is TGTGCCAGTTCCTCCGCATTCATGAACACTGAAGCTTTCTTT.

CDR3 protein: CASSWDILGRDPNTGELFF. The CDR3 bases are TGTGCCAGCAGCTGGGACATTCTGGGCAGGGACCCGAACACCGGGGAGCTGTTTTTT. The V call is TRBV2, the J call TRBJ2-2; a weak D match, TRBD1 (6 bases). V lost 6 bases and J 0 bases, leaving 23 bases between the germline ends. The CDR3 is 19 amino acids. Germline V gives CDR1 SNHLY, CDR2 FYNNEI.

The chain recombines TRBV3-1 (or the pseudogene TRBV3-2) with TRBJ2-7; D gene uncertain. This CDR3 has 12 amino acids. CDR1 and CDR2 from the germline V gene are LGHDT and YNNKEL (reference sequence). The germline V and J ends were trimmed by 1 base and 6 bases, with 7 bases remaining between them. CDR3 bases: TGTGCCAGCAGCCAAGTTGGAGTCGAGCAGTACTTC. This translates into CASSQVGVEQYF.

The sample holds one count of this clone. The genes are TRBV3-1 (or the pseudogene TRBV3-2) and TRBJ2-7, with D unresolved. This CDR3 is 12 amino acids long. CDR1 is LGHDT and CDR2 is YNNKEL in the germline V gene (reference sequence). V was clipped by 3 bases and J by 7 bases, with 10 bases between them. The CDR3 DNA reads as TGTGCCAGCAGCCAGGAGACCGGGGAGCAGTACTTC. This codes for CASSQETGEQYF.